This T cell receptor (beta chain) appears in the sequencing data of a study of vaccination effects on CD4 cells after COVID-19. Sequencing was performed with immunoSEQ multiplex PCR; in TCRdb, only in-frame clones are kept and a portion is missing. This sample carries tens of thousands of clones, roughly 80% of them seen once, and the ten largest clones take 9.5% to 15%. This clone came up a few times. Its target is unknown. V lost 2 bases and J lost 3, with 7 bases in between. The germline gives CDR1 LNHDA, CDR2 SQIVND (reference sequence). The CDR3 sequence is 14 residues long. Antigen-specific CD4+ T cells were expanded with viral peptide pools in the ViraFEST assay before sequencing. Scientists isolated CD4+ T cells after a roughly nine-day culture period ended. Among the vaccine recipients, none had a prior SARS-CoV-2 infection, and nucleocapsid antibodies were negative. They grew two million PBMC in each well, adding around 10 IU/ml IL-2 and approximately 10 ug/ml peptides. The authors replaced half the medium with IL-2 medium on days 3 and 7.

The chain carries TRBV19 and TRBJ2-2, with unresolved D. The sequences come from CD4+ T cells from PBMCs cultured with SARS-CoV-2 spike peptides, collected before COVID-19 vaccination. The source of this sequence is a human donor who received a COVID-19 vaccine. CDR3 DNA: TGTGCCAGTAGTATACAGGTCCACACCGGGGAGCTGTTTTTT. Protein sequence: CASSIQVHTGELFF.